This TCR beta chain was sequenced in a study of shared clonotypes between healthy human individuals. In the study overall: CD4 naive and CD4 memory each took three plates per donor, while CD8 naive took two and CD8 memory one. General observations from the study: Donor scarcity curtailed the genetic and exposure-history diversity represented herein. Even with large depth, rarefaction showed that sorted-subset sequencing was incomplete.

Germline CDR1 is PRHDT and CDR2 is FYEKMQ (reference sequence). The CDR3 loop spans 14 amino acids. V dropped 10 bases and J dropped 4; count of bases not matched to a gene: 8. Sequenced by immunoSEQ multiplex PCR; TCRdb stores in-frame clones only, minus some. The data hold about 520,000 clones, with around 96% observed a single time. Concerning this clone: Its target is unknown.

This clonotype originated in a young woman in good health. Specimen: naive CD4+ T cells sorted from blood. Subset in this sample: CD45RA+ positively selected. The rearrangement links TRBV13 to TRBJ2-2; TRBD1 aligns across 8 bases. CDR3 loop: CATHRQGTTGELFF. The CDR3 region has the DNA TGTGCCACCCACCGACAGGGGACCACCGGGGAGCTGTTTTTT. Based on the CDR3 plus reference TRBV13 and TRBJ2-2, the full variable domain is AAGVIQSPRHLIKEKRETATLKCYPIPRHDTVYWYQQGPGQDPQFLISFYEKMQSDKGSIPDRFSAQQFSDYHSELNMSSLELGDSALYFCATHRQGTTGELFFGEGSRLTVL.